The 18 T cell receptor beta chains below were found in one sample sequenced in a study of cytomegalovirus exposure and HLA in healthy donors. The PCR ran on 60 Vbeta and 13 Jbeta primers. The data were produced by immunoSEQ multiplex PCR, yet TCRdb's version contains in-frame clones alone and is incomplete. The profile shows 100,000 to 150,000 clones, around 78% of them singletons. The source material was PBMCs. All receptors derive from a man aged 35-49 years in good health and CMV-seronegative.

The chain combines TRBV11-3 with TRBJ2-5, with 11 nucleotides matching TRBD1. CDR3 length equals 16 residues. CDR1 is SGHNT, CDR2 YENEEA, per germline. J was trimmed by 2 bases and V by 6 bases; bases with no gene match: 8. This chain's CDR3 is CASSYGTGGSQETQYF. The CDR3 DNA reads as TGTGCCAGCAGTTATGGGACAGGGGGTTCTCAAGAGACCCAGTACTTC. Full variable domain (missing parts from reference TRBV11-3 and TRBJ2-5): EAGVVQSPRYKIIEKKQPVAFWCNPISGHNTLYWYLQNLGQGPELLIRYENEEAVDDSQLPKDRFSAERLKGVDSTLKIQPAELGDSAVYLCASSYGTGGSQETQYFGPGTRLLVL.

There are a few counts of this clone. The gene calls are TRBV4-2 and TRBJ1-2, with 9 bases matching TRBD1. The germline CDR1 and CDR2 sequences are LGHNA and YNFKEQ. Germline trimming cut 3 bases from V and 4 bases from J; bases unmatched to any gene: 9. The CDR3 covers 16 residues. In DNA form, the CDR3 reads TGTGCCAGCAGCCACGAAGGGACAGGGTTGACCTATGGCTACACCTTC. It codes for CASSHEGTGLTYGYTF.

This clone was seen only a few times. This chain connects TRBV30 to TRBJ1-5; TRBD1 agrees at 11 bases. The V segment lost 1 base and the J segment 5 bases; nucleotides outside the gene matches: 7. Germline V gives CDR1 GTSNPN, CDR2 SVGIG (reference sequence). The CDR3 runs 16 residues. CDR3 sequence: CAWSDVGQGVHQPQHF. Here the CDR3 DNA reads TGTGCCTGGAGTGACGTGGGACAGGGGGTACATCAGCCCCAGCATTTT. Full variable domain (outside the CDR3, taken from reference TRBV30 and TRBJ1-5): SQTIHQWPATLVQPVGSPLSLECTVEGTSNPNLYWYRQAAGRGLQLLFYSVGIGQISSEVPQNLSASRPQDRQFILSSKKLLLSDSGFYLCAWSDVGQGVHQPQHFGDGTRLSIL.

The genes are TRBV28 and TRBJ1-6; D might be TRBD1 (5 bases). Looked up from germline, CDR1 is MDHEN and CDR2 is SYDVKM. This CDR3 has 15 amino acids. The CDR3 coding sequence is TGTGCGCGAAGGGGTGACGAGGATGGGAATTCACCCCTCCACTTT. This sequence encodes CARRGDEDGNSPLHF. Full variable domain (remainder filled in from reference TRBV28 and TRBJ1-6): DVKVTQSSRYLVKRTGEKVFLECVQDMDHENMFWYRQDPGLGLRLIYFSYDVKMKEKGDIPEGYSVSREKKERFSLILESASTNQTSMYLCARRGDEDGNSPLHFGNGTRLTVT.

The J gene is TRBJ2-3, the V gene TRBV5-6, with D tentatively TRBD1 (9 bases). The CDR3 has 18 amino acids. V was pared by 7 bases and J by 2 bases, with 26 bases between. Per germline, CDR1 SGHDT and CDR2 YYEEEE. CDR3 sequence reads: CASAGGRFGTGNTDTQYF. In DNA, the CDR3 is TGTGCCAGCGCGGGGGGACGGTTTGGGACAGGGAACACAGATACGCAGTATTTT. Looking up the rest from reference TRBV5-6 and TRBJ2-3 gives the full variable domain: DAGVTQSPTHLIKTRGQQVTLRCSPKSGHDTVSWYQQALGQGPQFIFQYYEEEERQRGNFPDRFSGHQFPNYSSELNVNALLLGDSALYLCASAGGRFGTGNTDTQYFGPGTRLTVL.

About this clone: The same CDR3 also results from other DNA sequences found in this sample. The rearrangement joins TRBV5-6 to TRBJ1-1; no definite D call. Germline V gene sequence: CDR1 SGHDT, CDR2 YYEEEE. The V and J ends lost 0 bases and 2 bases respectively, with 5 bases between them. The CDR3 is made up of 13 amino acids. CDR3 bases: TGTGCCAGCAGCTTGGACCTAAACACTGAAGCTTTCTTT. Its protein is CASSLDLNTEAFF.

The chain recombines TRBV19 with TRBJ1-5, with D possibly matching TRBD1 (5 bases). Per germline, CDR1 LNHDA and CDR2 SQIVND (reference sequence). The CDR3 has 14 residues. V lost 6 bases, J lost 3 bases, and 12 bases lay in between. The CDR3 DNA reads TGTGCCAGTAGCGAATTGGGGCCCAATCAGCCCCAGCATTTT. It specifies CASSELGPNQPQHF.

The rearrangement uses TRBV5-4 and TRBJ2-1, with D possibly matching TRBD1 (5 bases). V was trimmed by 3 bases and J by 4 bases, leaving 8 bases between them. CDR1 and CDR2 from the germline V gene are SGHNT and YYREEE (reference sequence). The CDR3 is 13 residues long. The DNA of the CDR3 is TGTGCCAGCAGCTACACAGGTTACAATGAGCAGTTCTTC. Translated, it gives CASSYTGYNEQFF.

V and J are TRBV7-9 and TRBJ1-2; 7 bases match TRBD1. The V segment lost 6 bases and the J segment 8 bases; nucleotides outside the gene matches: 6. CDR3 length: 12 amino acids. Germline values: CDR1 SEHNR, CDR2 FQNEAQ (reference sequence). CDR3 bases: TGTGCCAGCAGTTCCAGACAGGGAGGCTACACCTTC. Amino acids: CASSSRQGGYTF.

The rearrangement joins TRBV7-2 to TRBJ2-3; TRBD1 matches 7 bases. The CDR3 loop spans 14 amino acids. Germline CDR1 reads SGHTA; CDR2 reads FQGNSA. Trimming at V came to 3 bases and at J to 5 bases, leaving 5 bases not matched to a gene. Here the CDR3 reads CASSLGQWQDTQYF. The CDR3 coding sequence is TGTGCCAGCAGCTTGGGACAGTGGCAAGATACGCAGTATTTT.

CDR3 coding DNA: TGTGCCAGCAGGGTATCACTCGGAAACACCATATATTTT. Encoded protein: CASRVSLGNTIYF. The chain employs TRBV6-1 and TRBJ1-3; no definite D call. Germline CDR1 reads MNHNS; CDR2 reads SASEGT. Trimming cost V 6 bases and J 4 bases, with 10 bases left between them. There are 13 residues in the CDR3.

This chain links TRBV9 with TRBJ2-6, with TRBD1 as a possible D gene (6 bases). This CDR3 contains 16 residues. CDR1 SGDLS and CDR2 YYNGEE come from the germline V gene. The ends were cut back, 2 bases at V and 4 bases at J, with 13 bases in the middle. The DNA for the CDR3 is TGTGCCAGCAGCGTGGACAGACATGGGGGGGCCAACGTCCTGACTTTC. It specifies CASSVDRHGGANVLTF.

The chain joins TRBV28 to TRBJ2-1, with a possible D match to TRBD2 (6 bases). The CDR3 extends over 14 amino acids. Trimming pared 7 bases from V and 0 bases from J, leaving 10 bases between. The germline gives CDR1 MDHEN, CDR2 SYDVKM. CDR3 region: CASTSGFSYNEQFF. DNA of the CDR3: TGTGCCAGCACCAGCGGGTTCTCCTACAATGAGCAGTTCTTC. Combining the CDR3 with reference TRBV28 and TRBJ2-1 gives the whole variable domain DVKVTQSSRYLVKRTGEKVFLECVQDMDHENMFWYRQDPGLGLRLIYFSYDVKMKEKGDIPEGYSVSREKKERFSLILESASTNQTSMYLCASTSGFSYNEQFFGPGTRLTVL.

This clone was observed a single time. The chain joins TRBV5-6 to TRBJ2-7; TRBD1 aligns across 9 bases. With 5 bases clipped from V and 4 bases from J, the junction kept 7 bases outside the gene matches. Germline values: CDR1 SGHDT, CDR2 YYEEEE. CDR3 length: 14 residues. CDR3 DNA sequence: TGTGCCAGCAGGAGGGACAGGGCAGTTTACGAGCAGTACTTC. It translates to CASRRDRAVYEQYF.

The chain is built from TRBV29-1 and TRBJ2-2; 7 bases match TRBD1. The germline V gene has CDR1 SQVTM and CDR2 ANQGSEA. The J segment lost 1 base and the V segment lost 4 bases, leaving 3 bases of the junction unmatched. This CDR3 is 14 amino acids long. The CDR3 is CSVVGTVNTGELFF. CDR3 bases: TGCAGCGTTGTGGGGACAGTGAACACCGGGGAGCTGTTTTTT.

The V call is TRBV28, the J call TRBJ2-7; D may be TRBD1 (6 bases). CDR1 and CDR2 (germline): MDHEN, SYDVKM. CDR3 length equals 15 residues. Trimming pared 6 bases from V and 6 bases from J, leaving 21 bases between. The CDR3 region is CASSPIYDRLREQYF. The CDR3 coding sequence is TGTGCCAGCAGCCCCATTTATGACAGGCTGCGCGAGCAGTACTTC.

This clone was detected a few times. The V gene is TRBV6-1, the J gene TRBJ2-3; 9 bases line up with TRBD1. V was clipped by 0 bases and J by 4 bases; unmatched bases: 2. CDR3 length: 15 amino acids. CDR1 is MNHNS, CDR2 SASEGT, per germline. CDR3 protein: CASSEATGGADTQYF. For the CDR3, the DNA is TGTGCCAGCAGTGAAGCCACAGGGGGCGCAGATACGCAGTATTTT.

The CDR3 sequence is CASSQDSGTVIYEQYF. In DNA form, the CDR3 reads TGTGCCAGCAGCCAAGACTCCGGGACAGTTATCTACGAGCAGTACTTC. This chain uses TRBV14 with TRBJ2-7; 7 nucleotides match TRBD1. The V gene end was trimmed by 0 bases and the J gene end by 3 bases; junction bases not matched to a gene: 8. The CDR3 runs 16 residues. The germline CDR1 and CDR2 sequences are SGHDN and FVKESK.